The next 21 T cell receptor beta chains were all read from a single sample in a study of OX40 agonist ivuxolimab in advanced cancers. Sequenced by immunoSEQ multiplex PCR; TCRdb stores in-frame clones only, minus some. The sample lists tens of thousands of clones; about 84% were seen once. Sequencing used CD4+ or CD8+ T cells sorted from blood, obtained in a trial of the OX40 agonist ivuxolimab. These receptors all stem from an adult with an advanced solid tumor such as melanoma, head and neck, liver or kidney cancer.

This clone was seen a few times. The chain combines TRBV19 with TRBJ2-7; 9 bases fit TRBD1. The CDR3 has 15 amino acids. With V trimmed by 5 bases and J by 1 base, 6 bases remained unmatched. Germline values: CDR1 LNHDA, CDR2 SQIVND (reference sequence). As DNA, the CDR3 is TGTGCCAGTAGTCGAGGACAGGGGAGTTCCTACGAGCAGTACTTC. Its translation is CASSRGQGSSYEQYF.

The J gene is TRBJ1-5, the V gene TRBV5-1; D call uncertain. Germline CDR1 reads SGHRS; CDR2 reads YFSETQ. The CDR3 has 14 residues. Trimming stripped 0 bases from V and 6 bases from J, with 10 bases between. The chain's CDR3 is CASSLGAQGQPQHF. CDR3 in DNA: TGCGCCAGCAGCTTGGGGGCACAAGGTCAGCCCCAGCATTTT. Full variable domain (remainder filled in from reference TRBV5-1 and TRBJ1-5): KAGVTQTPRYLIKTRGQQVTLSCSPISGHRSVSWYQQTPGQGLQFLFEYFSETQRNKGNFPGRFSGRQFSNSRSEMNVSTLELGDSALYLCASSLGAQGQPQHFGDGTRLSIL.

This clone was observed once. The chain employs TRBV29-1 and TRBJ2-4, with D possibly called TRBD1 or TRBD2 (5 bases each). This CDR3 has 17 amino acids. Trimming left V 3 bases short and J 6 bases short, with 24 bases between. Germline V lookup: CDR1 SQVTM, CDR2 ANQGSEA. CDR3 nucleotide sequence: TGCAGCGTTGAGCAGATCCGATATGGGGGTGGGTTAAACATTCAGTACTTC. Amino acid sequence: CSVEQIRYGGGLNIQYF.

The rearrangement joins TRBV4-1 to TRBJ2-3, with 7 positions matching TRBD2. The V gene end was trimmed by 0 bases and the J gene end by 4 bases; junction bases not matched to a gene: 7. The CDR3 covers 16 residues. The germline CDR1 and CDR2 sequences are MGHRA and YSYEKL. The CDR3 region is CASSQDWGGSADTQYF. CDR3 nucleotides: TGCGCCAGCAGCCAAGACTGGGGGGGGAGCGCAGATACGCAGTATTTT.

V gene TRBV7-9 combines with J gene TRBJ2-1; no definite D call. Trimming cost V 8 bases and J 8 bases, with 25 bases left between them. Germline-derived CDR1 and CDR2 are SEHNR and FQNEAQ (reference sequence). CDR3 size: 16 residues. CDR3 protein: CASDRPSDSRSDEQFF. Written as DNA, the CDR3 is TGTGCCAGCGACCGCCCTTCCGATTCCAGGAGCGATGAGCAGTTCTTC.

V gene TRBV19 combines with J gene TRBJ2-1; the match to TRBD1 covers 7 bases. Germline values: CDR1 LNHDA, CDR2 SQIVND (reference sequence). V gave up 3 bases and J gave up 0 bases; unmatched junction bases: 5. The CDR3 extends over 16 amino acids. CDR3 bases: TGTGCCAGTAGTATCGGACAGGCCGGCTCCTACAATGAGCAGTTCTTC. This translates into CASSIGQAGSYNEQFF.

This chain links TRBV11-3 with TRBJ2-7; 7 bases align to TRBD1. Germline lookup yields CDR1 SGHNT and CDR2 YENEEA. J gave up 5 bases and V 2 bases, and 9 bases lay outside the gene matches. The CDR3 runs 15 residues. CDR3 loop: CASSLRPTGADEQYF. CDR3 DNA: TGTGCCAGCAGCTTAAGGCCAACAGGGGCGGACGAGCAGTACTTC.

The rearrangement uses TRBV19 and TRBJ2-6, with 10 bases lining up with TRBD1. The CDR3 runs to 17 residues. The V gene's germline CDR1 is LNHDA and CDR2 SQIVND (reference sequence). The trim removed 8 bases at V and 2 bases at J, leaving 9 bases unmatched. The CDR3 DNA reads TGTGCCAGTCACCCCGGGACAGGGGATCCTGGGGCCAACGTCCTGACTTTC. Translating gives CASHPGTGDPGANVLTF.

The sample holds one count of this clone. The chain recombines TRBV11-2 with TRBJ2-7; TRBD2 is a possible D gene (5 bases). CDR3 length equals 15 residues. V lost 2 bases to trimming and J lost 2 bases, with 13 bases between them. From germline, CDR1 is SGHAT and CDR2 FQNNGV. CDR3 nucleotide sequence: TGTGCCAGCAGCTTATCGGGGTCACAAACCTACGAGCAGTACTTC. It translates to CASSLSGSQTYEQYF.

The J gene is TRBJ1-4, the V gene TRBV9, with D possibly TRBD1 on 5 matching bases. This CDR3 comprises 14 residues. The ends were cut back, 0 bases at V and 8 bases at J, with 11 bases in the middle. Germline CDR1 SGDLS, CDR2 YYNGEE. The CDR3 loop reads CASSVDPGEEKLFF. Written as DNA, the CDR3 is TGTGCCAGCAGCGTAGACCCGGGGGAGGAAAAACTGTTTTTT. Supplemented by reference TRBV9 and TRBJ1-4, the full variable domain reads DSGVTQTPKHLITATGQRVTLRCSPRSGDLSVYWYQQSLDQGLQFLIQYYNGEERAKGNILERFSAQQFPDLHSELNLSSLELGDSALYFCASSVDPGEEKLFFGSGTQLSVL.

The chain has TRBV28 and TRBJ2-7, with a possible D match to TRBD2 (5 bases). Trimming took off 6 bases at V and 6 bases at J, with 15 bases between the two ends. The CDR3 is made up of 13 amino acids. In germline, CDR1 is MDHEN, CDR2 SYDVKM. CDR3 nucleotides: TGTGCCAGCAGGGGGTCGGAAGGAGGCGAGCAGTACTTC. It specifies CASRGSEGGEQYF.

This chain uses TRBV5-8 with TRBJ1-3; D is possibly TRBD1 (5 bases). CDR1 is SGHTS and CDR2 is YDEGEE in the germline V gene. The CDR3 extends over 15 amino acids. V lost 3 bases, J lost 2 bases, and 12 bases lay in between. DNA for the CDR3: TGTGCCAGCAGCTGGGTTGGGGGTACTGGAAACACCATATATTTT. Its protein is CASSWVGGTGNTIYF.

This clone was observed once. V and J are TRBV7-6 and TRBJ1-3; no clear D gene. Germline-derived CDR1 and CDR2 are SGHVS and FNYEAQ. The germline V and J ends were trimmed by 4 bases and 4 bases, with 14 bases remaining between them. This CDR3 spans 15 amino acids. The chain's CDR3 is CASSSGRSQGNTIYF. CDR3 coding DNA: TGTGCCAGCAGCTCTGGGAGGTCCCAGGGAAACACCATATATTTT.

The rearrangement joins TRBV7-2 to TRBJ1-1, with D possibly matching TRBD1 (5 bases). V gave up 1 base and J gave up 7 bases, with 13 bases separating them. Germline CDR1 and CDR2: SGHTA and FQGNSA. The CDR3 consists of 14 residues. The CDR3 DNA follows: TGTGCCAGCAGCTTAGGGATGGGGGGGTATGAAGCTTTCTTT. It encodes CASSLGMGGYEAFF.

The chain combines TRBV19 with TRBJ2-5; a weak D match, TRBD2 (5 bases). V was shortened by 6 bases and J by 5 bases, with 13 bases between the two germline ends. The germline CDR1 and CDR2 sequences are LNHDA and SQIVND (reference sequence). This CDR3 has 13 amino acids. The CDR3 reads CASSPGYWETQYF. The CDR3 bases are TGTGCCAGTAGCCCGGGGTATTGGGAGACCCAGTACTTC. Supplemented by reference TRBV19 and TRBJ2-5, the full variable domain reads DGGITQSPKYLFRKEGQNVTLSCEQNLNHDAMYWYRQDPGQGLRLIYYSQIVNDFQKGDIAEGYSVSREKKESFPLTVTSAQKNPTAFYLCASSPGYWETQYFGPGTRLLVL.

V and J are TRBV20-1 and TRBJ2-1; D uncertain. This CDR3 spans 10 amino acids. Trimming cost V 4 bases and J 7 bases, with 5 bases left between them. Germline-derived CDR1 and CDR2 are DFQATT and SNEGSKA (reference sequence). The CDR3 sequence: CSAISNEQFF. Here the CDR3 DNA reads TGCAGTGCTATAAGTAATGAGCAGTTCTTC.

This chain joins TRBV5-4 and TRBJ2-7; D may be TRBD2 (6 bases). Trimming left V 3 bases short and J 3 bases short, with 7 bases between. Germline V gene lookup returns CDR1 SGHNT and CDR2 YYREEE (reference sequence). The CDR3 totals 12 residues. CDR3 nucleotides: TGTGCCAGCAGCTCGGGGGTCTACGAGCAGTACTTC. Its translation: CASSSGVYEQYF.

The chain is built from TRBV4-1 and TRBJ1-1; D perhaps matches TRBD1 (5 bases). The CDR3 consists of 14 residues. Per germline, CDR1 MGHRA and CDR2 YSYEKL. V dropped 3 bases and J dropped 0 bases, with 8 bases sitting between them. CDR3 bases: TGCGCCAGCAGCCAGGGGGGGGTGAACACTGAAGCTTTCTTT. This codes for CASSQGGVNTEAFF.

The chain combines TRBV11-3 with TRBJ2-2; D might be TRBD1 (6 bases). V gave up 6 bases and J gave up 0 bases, with 11 bases separating them. The CDR3 has 15 residues. CDR1 SGHNT and CDR2 YENEEA come from the germline V gene. CDR3 bases: TGTGCCAGCAGAACAAGGACAGCGAACACCGGGGAGCTGTTTTTT. Encoded protein: CASRTRTANTGELFF. Together with reference TRBV11-3 and TRBJ2-2, the CDR3 gives the full variable domain: EAGVVQSPRYKIIEKKQPVAFWCNPISGHNTLYWYLQNLGQGPELLIRYENEEAVDDSQLPKDRFSAERLKGVDSTLKIQPAELGDSAVYLCASRTRTANTGELFFGEGSRLTVL.

This rearrangement joins TRBV11-2 to TRBJ1-1; tentatively, D is TRBD1 (5 bases). This CDR3 is built from 16 residues. Germline CDR1 and CDR2: SGHAT and FQNNGV. Trimming removed 0 bases from V and 1 base from J, with 12 bases in between. The DNA for the CDR3 is TGTGCCAGCAGCTTAGATAGGGGCCCACCGAACACTGAAGCTTTCTTT. Translation: CASSLDRGPPNTEAFF. Full variable domain (remainder filled in from reference TRBV11-2 and TRBJ1-1): EAGVAQSPRYKIIEKRQSVAFWCNPISGHATLYWYQQILGQGPKLLIQFQNNGVVDDSQLPKDRFSAERLKGVDSTLKIQPAKLEDSAVYLCASSLDRGPPNTEAFFGQGTRLTVV.

This chain uses TRBV29-1 with TRBJ2-2; maybe TRBD1 (6 bases). The CDR3 extends over 16 amino acids. V dropped 6 bases and J dropped 4 bases, with 21 bases sitting between them. The germline V gene has CDR1 SQVTM and CDR2 ANQGSEA. The CDR3 spells CSVGAYPGRGTGELFF. CDR3 bases: TGCAGCGTGGGGGCGTATCCGGGGCGAGGCACCGGGGAGCTGTTTTTT.